Below, 32 T cell receptor beta chains from the same sample are listed, as sequenced in a study of blood T cell repertoires in COVID-19. Sequencing was performed with immunoSEQ multiplex PCR; in TCRdb, only in-frame clones are kept and a portion is missing. Found here are some 140,000 clones, approximately 84% of them singletons; the top ten hold around 20%. The sequenced material came from peripheral blood. Receptor source: a woman between 45 and 60 years old who had recovered from COVID-19.

V and J are TRBV29-1 and TRBJ1-1; the D gene is possibly TRBD1 (5 bases). The CDR3 contains 11 residues. Germline V CDR1 and CDR2: SQVTM, ANQGSEA. V lost 4 bases and J lost 11, with 14 bases in between. This chain's CDR3 is CSVGRGGDAFF. The CDR3 DNA reads as TGCAGCGTTGGTCGTGGAGGGGACGCTTTCTTT. Complete variable domain (other parts from reference TRBV29-1 and TRBJ1-1): SAVISQKPSRDICQRGTSLTIQCQVDSQVTMMFWYRQQPGQSLTLIATANQGSEATYESGFVIDKFPISRPNLTFSTLTVSNMSPEDSSIYLCSVGRGGDAFFGQGTRLTVV.

CDR3 sequence reads: CASSIDGPGQNQPQHF. The CDR3 nucleotides are TGTGCCAGTAGTATAGATGGGCCAGGGCAAAATCAGCCCCAGCATTTT. The gene calls are TRBV19 and TRBJ1-5; perhaps TRBD1 as D (5 bases). The CDR3 consists of 16 residues. Germline CDR1 and CDR2: LNHDA and SQIVND (reference sequence). The ends were cut back, 0 bases at V and 4 bases at J, with 13 bases in the middle.

The chain carries TRBV13 and TRBJ2-3; 11 bases are a match to TRBD1. V dropped 5 bases and J dropped 0; count of bases not matched to a gene: 4. The CDR3 sequence is 16 residues long. CDR1 is PRHDT, CDR2 FYEKMQ, per germline (reference sequence). DNA for the CDR3: TGTGCCAGCAGCCGGGGGACAGGGGGGAGCACAGATACGCAGTATTTT. This translates into CASSRGTGGSTDTQYF.

This rearrangement joins TRBV20-1 to TRBJ2-3, with 8 nucleotides matching TRBD2. V lost 3 bases to trimming and J lost 1 base; unmatched junction nucleotides: 3. The germline CDR1 and CDR2 sequences are DFQATT and SNEGSKA (reference sequence). CDR3 length equals 14 residues. CDR3 amino acids: CSASYGGGTDTQYF. DNA of the CDR3: TGCAGTGCTAGTTACGGGGGGGGCACAGATACGCAGTATTTT.

The chain carries TRBV30 and TRBJ2-7; perhaps TRBD2 as D (5 bases). V lost 0 bases and J lost 3, with 15 bases in between. This CDR3 has 15 residues. Germline CDR1 and CDR2: GTSNPN and SVGIG (reference sequence). CDR3 sequence (DNA): TGTGCCTGGAGTGTATCCCTGGGGAGCCGCTACGAGCAGTACTTC. It yields the protein CAWSVSLGSRYEQYF.

This clone was observed at least ten times. J is TRBJ1-2 and V is TRBV11-2; 9 nucleotides agree with TRBD1. CDR3 size: 16 residues. Trimming removed 3 bases from V and 4 bases from J; junction bases left unmatched: 9. Germline-derived CDR1 and CDR2 are SGHAT and FQNNGV. The CDR3 sequence is CASSFAGDRAPYGYTF. CDR3 DNA: TGTGCCAGCAGCTTTGCCGGGGACAGGGCTCCCTATGGCTACACCTTC.

The CDR3 sequence is CASSLRTSGSWTTGELFF. In DNA form, the CDR3 reads TGCGCCAGCAGCTTGAGGACTAGCGGGAGTTGGACCACCGGGGAGCTGTTTTTT. J is TRBJ2-2 and V is TRBV5-1, with TRBD2 matching 13 bases. V shed 1 base and J 4 bases; nucleotides not matched to a gene: 7. CDR1 and CDR2 (germline): SGHRS, YFSETQ. CDR3 length: 18 amino acids.

This rearrangement joins TRBV19 to TRBJ2-1, with D unresolved. The germline V and J ends were trimmed by 5 bases and 0 bases, with 8 bases remaining between them. The germline V gene has CDR1 LNHDA and CDR2 SQIVND (reference sequence). The CDR3 has 14 residues. The CDR3 DNA reads TGTGCCAGTAGTCAACCGAGCTCCTACAATGAGCAGTTCTTC. Its protein product is CASSQPSSYNEQFF.

This chain uses TRBV7-9 with TRBJ2-7; D is ambiguous. Germline loops: CDR1 SEHNR, CDR2 FQNEAQ (reference sequence). This CDR3 region has 13 residues. V was cut by 3 bases and J by 8 bases, with 14 bases left in between. The CDR3 spells CASSFLQARQQYF. As DNA, the CDR3 is TGTGCCAGCAGCTTTTTGCAAGCCCGCCAGCAGTACTTC.

This clone was recorded a few times. The chain recombines TRBV11-3 with TRBJ2-2; TRBD2 aligns across 11 bases. V dropped 3 bases and J dropped 2; count of bases not matched to a gene: 2. The germline gives CDR1 SGHNT, CDR2 YENEEA. The CDR3 length is 16 residues. CDR3 coding DNA: TGTGCCAGCAGCTTCAGACTAGCGGGAAACACCGGGGAGCTGTTTTTT. Its protein product is CASSFRLAGNTGELFF.

The chain links TRBV4-2 to TRBJ2-3, with D possibly being TRBD2 (6 bases). The germline CDR1 and CDR2 sequences are LGHNA and YNFKEQ. CDR3 length: 17 amino acids. V was shortened by 0 bases and J by 1 base, with 14 bases between the two germline ends. CDR3 coding DNA: TGTGCCAGCAGCCAAGATTTTACGGGGGAGCGCACAGATACGCAGTATTTT. Its translation is CASSQDFTGERTDTQYF.

This rearrangement joins TRBV12-5 to TRBJ1-1, with 7 bases that match TRBD1. Trimming at V came to 0 bases and at J to 0 bases, leaving 10 bases not matched to a gene. The CDR3 spans 18 residues. Germline CDR1 and CDR2: LGHNT and FRNRAP. In DNA form, the CDR3 reads TGTGCTAGTGGTTTGGTACGGGATGGGACAGCCCTGAACACTGAAGCTTTCTTT. As protein: CASGLVRDGTALNTEAFF.

V gene TRBV2 combines with J gene TRBJ1-1, with D unclear. Germline CDR1 reads SNHLY; CDR2 reads FYNNEI. The CDR3 extends over 14 amino acids. Trimming cost V 3 bases and J 3 bases, with 11 bases left between them. This CDR3 is CASSDEGEYTEAFF. CDR3 nucleotide sequence: TGTGCCAGCAGTGACGAGGGCGAGTACACTGAAGCTTTCTTT.

The chain links TRBV4-3 to TRBJ2-7, with 9 bases lining up with TRBD1. Per germline, CDR1 LGHNA and CDR2 YSLEER. Germline trimming cut 3 bases from V and 4 bases from J; bases unmatched to any gene: 7. This CDR3 spans 15 amino acids. In DNA form, the CDR3 reads TGCGCCAGCAGCCAGACCGGGACAGGGAGATACGAGCAGTACTTC. This gives the protein CASSQTGTGRYEQYF.

This clone has only a few counts. V gene TRBV9 combines with J gene TRBJ2-2, with 11 positions matching TRBD1. Germline CDR1 is SGDLS and CDR2 is YYNGEE. V was pared by 1 base and J by 7 bases, with 9 bases of the junction left unmatched. This CDR3 is 17 amino acids long. The DNA for the CDR3 is TGTGCCAGCAGCGTACTACCAGGACAGGGGGCTGGCGGGGAGCTGTTTTTT. Translating gives CASSVLPGQGAGGELFF.

The J gene is TRBJ2-1, the V gene TRBV27, with 9 bases aligning to TRBD1. CDR3 length: 15 residues. V lost 7 bases to trimming and J lost 9 bases; unmatched junction nucleotides: 13. Germline CDR1 and CDR2: MNHEY and SMNVEV (reference sequence). For the CDR3, the DNA is TGTGCCAGCAATGAAAGGACAGGGGTCGTATCTGAGCAGTTCTTC. This sequence encodes CASNERTGVVSEQFF.

The chain recombines TRBV10-3 with TRBJ2-5, with 14 nucleotides matching TRBD2. Germline assignment: CDR1 ENHRY and CDR2 SYGVKD. Trimming removed 4 bases from V and 3 bases from J; junction bases left unmatched: 10. CDR3 length: 18 amino acids. CDR3 amino acids: CAISVGRGTSGGEETQYF. CDR3 coding DNA: TGTGCCATCAGTGTCGGTAGGGGGACTAGCGGGGGAGAAGAGACCCAGTACTTC.

A single count supports this clone. The V call is TRBV9, the J call TRBJ2-3; 15 bases line up with TRBD2. This CDR3 comprises 17 residues. Germline V gene data show CDR1 as SGDLS and CDR2 as YYNGEE. V dropped 0 bases and J dropped 4; count of bases not matched to a gene: 3. CDR3 in amino acids: CASSVAGLAGGSDTQYF. The CDR3 coding sequence is TGTGCCAGCAGCGTAGCGGGACTAGCGGGGGGTTCAGATACGCAGTATTTT.

In this sample, this clone turned up once. The chain is built from TRBV5-1 and TRBJ1-2, with 10 bases matching TRBD1. Trimming cost V 3 bases and J 14 bases; bases outside gene matches: 13. The CDR3 extends over 14 amino acids. The germline V gene has CDR1 SGHRS and CDR2 YFSETQ. The CDR3 bases are TGCGCCAGCAGCTCCGGGACAGGGGAAGGGATAGGGACCTTC. Amino acid sequence: CASSSGTGEGIGTF.

The J gene is TRBJ2-5, the V gene TRBV5-1; TRBD2 aligns across 7 bases. Per the germline V gene, CDR1 is SGHRS and CDR2 is YFSETQ. J lost 2 bases, V lost 6 bases, and 10 bases had no gene match. The CDR3 is 15 amino acids. The CDR3 spells CASKSGLADQETQYF. The DNA for the CDR3 is TGCGCCAGCAAGTCCGGTCTAGCGGATCAAGAGACCCAGTACTTC.

The V call is TRBV24-1, the J call TRBJ1-5, with TRBD1 matching over 7 bases. The CDR3 sequence is 14 residues long. J was trimmed by 5 bases and V by 6 bases; bases with no gene match: 6. Germline loops: CDR1 KGHDR, CDR2 SFDVKD. Here the CDR3 DNA reads TGTGCCACCAGTCCGGCAGGGGGGCATCAGCCCCAGCATTTT. Its translation: CATSPAGGHQPQHF.

The chain couples TRBV5-1 to TRBJ2-3; D is unclear. V lost 0 bases, J lost 6 bases, and 5 bases lay in between. The CDR3 extends over 12 amino acids. Germline CDR1 is SGHRS and CDR2 is YFSETQ. The CDR3 region is CASSLAFDTQYF. CDR3 DNA sequence: TGCGCCAGCAGCTTGGCCTTTGATACGCAGTATTTT.

The V and J genes are TRBV12-3 or TRBV12-4 and TRBJ2-2; no reliable D call. Trimming pared 1 base from V and 6 bases from J, leaving 6 bases between. The CDR3 is made up of 13 amino acids. The CDR3 protein is CASSLVPSGELFF. DNA for the CDR3: TGTGCCAGCAGTTTAGTCCCCTCCGGGGAGCTGTTTTTT.

The chain employs TRBV18 and TRBJ2-7; TRBD2 matches at 10 bases. The CDR3 covers 18 residues. With V trimmed by 5 bases and J by 1 base, 14 bases remained unmatched. Germline V gene sequence: CDR1 KGHSH, CDR2 LQKENI. CDR3 in amino acids: CASSLGYFSGRTSYEQYF. The CDR3 coding sequence is TGTGCCAGCTCATTGGGGTACTTTAGCGGGAGGACTTCCTACGAGCAGTACTTC.

This chain links TRBV18 with TRBJ1-5, with 7 positions matching TRBD1. This CDR3 spans 15 amino acids. The J segment lost 4 bases and the V segment lost 3 bases, leaving 6 bases of the junction unmatched. Per germline, CDR1 KGHSH and CDR2 LQKENI. The CDR3, as DNA: TGTGCCAGCTCACCGACAGGGCCGGGGAATCAGCCCCAGCATTTT. Translation gives CASSPTGPGNQPQHF.

The chain carries TRBV28 and TRBJ1-3, with D perhaps matching TRBD1 (6 bases). V was clipped by 5 bases and J by 0 bases, with 11 bases between them. CDR3 size: 15 residues. Germline assignment: CDR1 MDHEN and CDR2 SYDVKM. CDR3 region: CASSTGSHSGNTIYF. The DNA of the CDR3 is TGTGCCAGCAGTACAGGGTCCCACTCTGGAAACACCATATATTTT.

This clone occurred once. The V and J genes are TRBV28 and TRBJ1-6, with D perhaps matching TRBD1 (6 bases). Germline CDR1 and CDR2: MDHEN and SYDVKM. This CDR3 has 13 residues. The DNA of the CDR3 is TGTGCGAGCGGCGGGGGGCCGGGATCACCCCTCCACTTT. The encoded protein is CASGGGPGSPLHF.

J is TRBJ2-3 and V is TRBV6-1, with TRBD2 identical over 8 bases. After removal of 3 bases from V and 0 bases from J, the junction contained 11 bases not matched to a gene. The CDR3 sequence is 18 residues long. Germline values: CDR1 MNHNS, CDR2 SASEGT. The CDR3 sequence is CASSESSGGSNSTDTQYF. CDR3 bases: TGTGCCAGCAGTGAGTCCAGCGGGGGAAGTAATAGCACAGATACGCAGTATTTT.

The chain is built from TRBV4-1 and TRBJ1-2; D might be TRBD1 (5 bases). Trimming pared 8 bases from V and 6 bases from J, leaving 13 bases between. This CDR3 has 12 amino acids. Looked up from germline, CDR1 is MGHRA and CDR2 is YSYEKL. The CDR3 sequence is CASGGGRNGYTF. In nucleotides, the CDR3 is TGCGCCAGCGGGGGAGGTCGCAATGGCTACACCTTC.

V is TRBV5-5 and J is TRBJ2-2; tentatively, D is TRBD1 (6 bases). Trimming cost V 6 bases and J 6 bases, with 15 bases left between them. This CDR3 is 14 amino acids long. Germline V gene data show CDR1 as SGHKS and CDR2 as YYEKEE (reference sequence). The CDR3 DNA reads TGTGCCAGCATCCCACAGGGCGAATCCGGGGAGCTGTTTTTT. This sequence encodes CASIPQGESGELFF.

The chain is built from TRBV5-4 and TRBJ2-1, with 7 bases aligning to TRBD2. Germline CDR1 reads SGHNT; CDR2 reads YYREEE (reference sequence). Trimming at V came to 7 bases and at J to 3 bases, leaving 13 bases not matched to a gene. The CDR3 length is 16 residues. CDR3 bases: TGTGCCAGCGCACTAGCGTTAAGCGGGAACTACAATGAGCAGTTCTTC. Translated, it gives CASALALSGNYNEQFF.

The chain employs TRBV4-1 and TRBJ1-5; 8 bases are shared with TRBD1. CDR3 size: 17 residues. Trimming removed 4 bases from V and 3 bases from J; junction bases left unmatched: 11. Germline loops: CDR1 MGHRA, CDR2 YSYEKL. Here the CDR3 DNA reads TGCGCCAGCAGCCCCAACCCGGGACAGGTTCTCAATCAGCCCCAGCATTTT. Encoded protein: CASSPNPGQVLNQPQHF.